This T cell receptor (beta chain) was documented in a study of T cells in Graves' hyperthyroidism and ophthalmopathy. Hyperthyroidism of Graves' type that showed no ophthalmopathy progression within 18 months was stable. In the case of this clonotype: Its specificity is not known.

V gave up 5 bases and J gave up 4 bases; unmatched junction bases: 10. This CDR3 contains 18 residues. Germline V gene data show CDR1 as SGHTA and CDR2 as FQGTGA. RNA transcripts were the template for amplifying TCR beta CDR3 regions. HTBI primers were employed in a first-round RT-PCR of the TCR CDR3. TCRdb itself ran the multiplex PCR reads through MiXCR, one entry per CDR3 protein. There are 450,000 to 700,000 distinct CDR3 sequences in the sample; 40% to 55% occur only once, and about 8% lies in the top ten. Study-level results: Within blood appeared most thyroid clonotypes that had expanded above 0.001.

The sample taken for sequencing was peripheral blood or thyroid tissue (not recorded which). This sequence originates from a woman in her late teens or twenties with Graves' hyperthyroidism. V and J are TRBV7-3 and TRBJ2-6, with 11 bases identical to TRBD1. CDR3 sequence reads: CASSPRGQGASGANVLTF. The DNA for the CDR3 is TGTGCCAGCAGCCCGCGAGGACAGGGGGCTTCAGGGGCCAACGTCCTGACTTTC. Supplemented by reference TRBV7-3 and TRBJ2-6, the full variable domain reads GAGVSQTPSNKVTEKGKYVELRCDPISGHTALYWYRQSLGQGPEFLIYFQGTGAADDSGLPNDRFFAVRPEGSVSTLKIQRTERGDSAVYLCASSPRGQGASGANVLTFGAGSRLTVL.